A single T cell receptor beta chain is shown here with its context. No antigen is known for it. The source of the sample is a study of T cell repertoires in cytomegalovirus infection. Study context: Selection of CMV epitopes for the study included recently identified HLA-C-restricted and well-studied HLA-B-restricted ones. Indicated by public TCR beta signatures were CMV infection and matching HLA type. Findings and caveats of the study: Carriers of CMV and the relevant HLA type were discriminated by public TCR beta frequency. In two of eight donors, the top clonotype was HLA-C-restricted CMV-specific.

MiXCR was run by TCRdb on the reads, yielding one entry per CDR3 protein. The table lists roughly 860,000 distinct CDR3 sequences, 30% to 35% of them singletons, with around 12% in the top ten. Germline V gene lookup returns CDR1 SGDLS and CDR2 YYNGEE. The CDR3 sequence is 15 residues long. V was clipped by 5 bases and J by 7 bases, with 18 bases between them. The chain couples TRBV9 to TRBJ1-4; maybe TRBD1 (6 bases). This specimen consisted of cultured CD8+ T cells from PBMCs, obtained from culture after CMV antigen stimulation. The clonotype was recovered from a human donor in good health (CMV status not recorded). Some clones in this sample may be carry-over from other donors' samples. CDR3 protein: CASSPGTAGVEKLFF. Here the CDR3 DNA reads TGTGCCAGCAGTCCAGGAACGGCAGGGGTTGAAAAACTGTTTTTT.